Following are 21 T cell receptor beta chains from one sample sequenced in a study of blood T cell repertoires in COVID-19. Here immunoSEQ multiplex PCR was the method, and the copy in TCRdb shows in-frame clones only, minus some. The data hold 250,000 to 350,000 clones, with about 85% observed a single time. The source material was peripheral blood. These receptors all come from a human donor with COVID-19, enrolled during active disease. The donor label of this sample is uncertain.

The CDR3 spells CASSAGTDYYGYTF. CDR3 DNA sequence: TGTGCCAGCAGTGCCGGGACAGACTACTATGGCTACACCTTC. The chain combines TRBV28 with TRBJ1-2; 7 nucleotides agree with TRBD1. Looked up from germline, CDR1 is MDHEN and CDR2 is SYDVKM. The ends lost 5 bases at V and 3 bases at J; junction bases unmatched: 6. CDR3 length: 14 residues.

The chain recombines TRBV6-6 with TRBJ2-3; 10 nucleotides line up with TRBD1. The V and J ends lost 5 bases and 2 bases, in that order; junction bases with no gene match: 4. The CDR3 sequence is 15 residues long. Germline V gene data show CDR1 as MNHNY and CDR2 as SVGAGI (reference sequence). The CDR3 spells CASSKGQGNTDTQYF. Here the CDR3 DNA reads TGTGCCAGCAGTAAGGGACAGGGGAACACAGATACGCAGTATTTT.

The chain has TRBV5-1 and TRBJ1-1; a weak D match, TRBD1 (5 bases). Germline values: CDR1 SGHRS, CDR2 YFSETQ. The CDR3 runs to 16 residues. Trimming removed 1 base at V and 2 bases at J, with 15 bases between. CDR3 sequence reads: CASSLSRAGINTEAFF. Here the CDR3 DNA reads TGCGCCAGCAGCTTGAGCCGGGCAGGGATTAACACTGAAGCTTTCTTT. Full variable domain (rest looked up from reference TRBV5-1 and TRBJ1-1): KAGVTQTPRYLIKTRGQQVTLSCSPISGHRSVSWYQQTPGQGLQFLFEYFSETQRNKGNFPGRFSGRQFSNSRSEMNVSTLELGDSALYLCASSLSRAGINTEAFFGQGTRLTVV.

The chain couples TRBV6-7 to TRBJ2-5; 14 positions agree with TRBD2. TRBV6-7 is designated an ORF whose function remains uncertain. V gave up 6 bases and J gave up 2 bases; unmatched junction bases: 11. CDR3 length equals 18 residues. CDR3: CASSARGTSGSDQETQYF. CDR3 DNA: TGTGCCAGCAGCGCGCGAGGGACTAGCGGGAGTGATCAAGAGACCCAGTACTTC.

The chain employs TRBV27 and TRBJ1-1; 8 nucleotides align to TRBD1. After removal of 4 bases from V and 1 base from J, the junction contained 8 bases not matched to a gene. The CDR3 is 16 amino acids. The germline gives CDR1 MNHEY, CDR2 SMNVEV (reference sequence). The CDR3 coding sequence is TGTGCCAGCAGTTCCATCGGGACAGGTTGGAACACTGAAGCTTTCTTT. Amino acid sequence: CASSSIGTGWNTEAFF.

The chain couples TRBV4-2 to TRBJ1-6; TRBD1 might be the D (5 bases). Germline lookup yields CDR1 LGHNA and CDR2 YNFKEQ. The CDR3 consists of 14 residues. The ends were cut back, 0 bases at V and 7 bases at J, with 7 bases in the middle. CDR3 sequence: CASSQDPGNSPLHF. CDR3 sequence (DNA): TGTGCCAGCAGCCAAGATCCAGGGAATTCACCCCTCCACTTT.

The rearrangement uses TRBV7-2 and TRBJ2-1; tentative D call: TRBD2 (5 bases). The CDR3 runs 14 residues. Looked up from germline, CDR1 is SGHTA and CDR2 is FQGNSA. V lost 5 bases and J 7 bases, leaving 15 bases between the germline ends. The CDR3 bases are TGTGCCAGCAGCGGGGAGAGGACTCCAAATGAGCAGTTCTTC. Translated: CASSGERTPNEQFF.

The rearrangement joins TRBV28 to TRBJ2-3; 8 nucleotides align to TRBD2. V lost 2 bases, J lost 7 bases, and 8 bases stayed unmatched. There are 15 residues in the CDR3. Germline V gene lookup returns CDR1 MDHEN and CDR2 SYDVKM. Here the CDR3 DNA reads TGTGCCAGCAGTTTACCCGGGAGGGCCCTATATACGCAGTATTTT. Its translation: CASSLPGRALYTQYF.

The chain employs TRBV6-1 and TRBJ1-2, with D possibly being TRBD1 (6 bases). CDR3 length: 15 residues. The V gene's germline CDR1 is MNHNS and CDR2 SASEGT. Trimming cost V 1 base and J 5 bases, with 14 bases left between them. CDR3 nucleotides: TGTGCCAGCAGTGAAGAAGCACAGGGTGTGTATGGCTACACCTTC. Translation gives CASSEEAQGVYGYTF.

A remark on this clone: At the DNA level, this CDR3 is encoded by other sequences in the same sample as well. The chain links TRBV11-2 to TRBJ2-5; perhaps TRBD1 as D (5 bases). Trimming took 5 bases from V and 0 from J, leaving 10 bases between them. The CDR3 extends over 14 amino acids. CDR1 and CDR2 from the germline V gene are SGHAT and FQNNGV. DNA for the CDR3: TGTGCCAGCAGCCTCGACAGAAACCAAGAGACCCAGTACTTC. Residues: CASSLDRNQETQYF.

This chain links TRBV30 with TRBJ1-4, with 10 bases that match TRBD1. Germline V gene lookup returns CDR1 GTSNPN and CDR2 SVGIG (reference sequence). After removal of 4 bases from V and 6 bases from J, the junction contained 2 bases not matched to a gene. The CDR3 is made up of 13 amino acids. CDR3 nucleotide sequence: TGTGCCTGGACCGGGACAGGGGATGAAAAACTGTTTTTT. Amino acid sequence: CAWTGTGDEKLFF.

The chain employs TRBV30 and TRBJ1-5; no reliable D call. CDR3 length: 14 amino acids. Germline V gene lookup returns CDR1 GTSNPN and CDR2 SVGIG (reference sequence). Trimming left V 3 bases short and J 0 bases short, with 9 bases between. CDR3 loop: CAWRGAASNQPQHF. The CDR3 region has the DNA TGTGCCTGGAGGGGAGCTGCTAGCAATCAGCCCCAGCATTTT.

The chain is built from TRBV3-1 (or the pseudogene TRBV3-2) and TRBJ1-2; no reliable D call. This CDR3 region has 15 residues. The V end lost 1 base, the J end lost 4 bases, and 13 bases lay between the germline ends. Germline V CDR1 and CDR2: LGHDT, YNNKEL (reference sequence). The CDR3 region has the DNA TGTGCCAGCAGCCAAGGCAACAGCATAATCTATGGCTACACCTTC. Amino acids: CASSQGNSIIYGYTF.

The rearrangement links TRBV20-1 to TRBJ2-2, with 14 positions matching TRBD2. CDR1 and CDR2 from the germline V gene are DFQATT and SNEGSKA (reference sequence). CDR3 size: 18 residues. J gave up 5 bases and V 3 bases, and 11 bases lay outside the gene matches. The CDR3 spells CSASSYETSGRATGELFF. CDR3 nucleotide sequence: TGCAGTGCTAGTAGTTATGAGACTAGCGGGAGGGCAACCGGGGAGCTGTTTTTT.

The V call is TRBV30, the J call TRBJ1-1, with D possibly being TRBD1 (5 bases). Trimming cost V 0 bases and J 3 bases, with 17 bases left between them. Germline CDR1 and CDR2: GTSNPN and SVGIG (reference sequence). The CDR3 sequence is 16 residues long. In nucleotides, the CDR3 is TGTGCCTGGAGTGTAGAGTTACAATGGGGGGACACTGAAGCTTTCTTT. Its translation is CAWSVELQWGDTEAFF. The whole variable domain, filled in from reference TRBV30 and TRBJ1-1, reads SQTIHQWPATLVQPVGSPLSLECTVEGTSNPNLYWYRQAAGRGLQLLFYSVGIGQISSEVPQNLSASRPQDRQFILSSKKLLLSDSGFYLCAWSVELQWGDTEAFFGQGTRLTVV.

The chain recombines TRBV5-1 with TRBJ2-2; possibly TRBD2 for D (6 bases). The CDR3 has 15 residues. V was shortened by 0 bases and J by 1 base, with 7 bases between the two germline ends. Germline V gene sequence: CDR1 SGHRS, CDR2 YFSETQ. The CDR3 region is CASSLDSGNTGELFF. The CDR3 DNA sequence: TGCGCCAGCAGCTTGGATAGCGGGAACACCGGGGAGCTGTTTTTT.

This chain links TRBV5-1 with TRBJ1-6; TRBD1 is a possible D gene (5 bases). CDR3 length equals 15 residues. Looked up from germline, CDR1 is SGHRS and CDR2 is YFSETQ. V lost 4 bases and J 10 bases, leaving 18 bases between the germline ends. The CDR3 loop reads CASSAGRDWDSPLHF. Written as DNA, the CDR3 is TGCGCCAGCAGCGCGGGACGGGATTGGGACTCACCCCTCCACTTT.

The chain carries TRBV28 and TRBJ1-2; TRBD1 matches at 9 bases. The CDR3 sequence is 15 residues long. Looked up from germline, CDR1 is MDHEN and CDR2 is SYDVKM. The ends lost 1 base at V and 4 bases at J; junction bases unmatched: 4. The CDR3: CASSLSPGQGYGYTF. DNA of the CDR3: TGTGCCAGCAGTTTATCGCCGGGACAGGGCTATGGCTACACCTTC.

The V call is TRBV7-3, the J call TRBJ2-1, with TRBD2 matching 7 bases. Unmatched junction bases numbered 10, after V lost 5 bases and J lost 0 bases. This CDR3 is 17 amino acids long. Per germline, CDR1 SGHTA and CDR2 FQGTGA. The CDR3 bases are TGTGCCAGCAGCCCCTCCCTCCGGGACTACTCCTACAATGAGCAGTTCTTC. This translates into CASSPSLRDYSYNEQFF.

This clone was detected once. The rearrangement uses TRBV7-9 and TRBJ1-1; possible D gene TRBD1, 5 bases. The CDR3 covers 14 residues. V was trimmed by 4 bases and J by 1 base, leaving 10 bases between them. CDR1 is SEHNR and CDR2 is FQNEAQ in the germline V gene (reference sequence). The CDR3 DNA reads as TGTGCCAGCAGCTACGTTACAGGGAACACTGAAGCTTTCTTT. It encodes CASSYVTGNTEAFF.

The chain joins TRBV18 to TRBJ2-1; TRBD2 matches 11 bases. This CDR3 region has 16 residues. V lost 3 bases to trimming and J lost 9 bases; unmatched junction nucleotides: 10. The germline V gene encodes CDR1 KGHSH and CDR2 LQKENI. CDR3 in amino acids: CASSPSTSGRGGEQFF. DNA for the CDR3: TGTGCCAGCTCACCCTCCACTAGCGGGAGAGGTGGTGAGCAGTTCTTC.